This is a list of T cell receptor beta chains from one sample in a study of OX40 agonist ivuxolimab in advanced cancers. Assay: immunoSEQ multiplex PCR; the TCRdb copy retains only in-frame clones and omits some. This table holds tens of thousands of clones, 89% found once. The sample was CD4+ or CD8+ T cells sorted from blood, taken in a trial of the OX40 agonist ivuxolimab. These receptors were collected from an adult with an advanced solid tumor such as melanoma, head and neck, liver or kidney cancer. The CDR3 runs from the conserved cysteine through the conserved F or W. The D gene is left open where the match is weak. The listing skips clone size in some rows; elsewhere it reads once, few, many or a size class.

TRBJ1-5,TRBV13,NA,16,TRBD1,TGTGCCAGCAGCCTACGGACAGGGGGAATAGGTCAGCCCCAGCATTTT,CASSLRTGGIGQPQHF
TRBJ2-7,TRBV6-1,NA,13,TRBD1,TGTGCCAGCAGTGAATACAGGGGTTTCGAGCAGTACTTC,CASSEYRGFEQYF
TRBJ1-6,TRBV10-3,NA,15,NA,TGTGCCATCAGTGAACACAGGGATGAGTATTCACCCCTCCACTTT,CAISEHRDEYSPLHF
TRBJ2-6,TRBV7-9,NA,18,TRBD1,TGTGCCAGCAGCTTAAGGACAGGGGTTTTCTCTGGGGCCAACGTCCTGACTTTC,CASSLRTGVFSGANVLTF
TRBJ2-3,TRBV2,few,12,NA,TGTGCCAGCAGGGTGAGAGGAGATACGCAGTATTTT,CASRVRGDTQYF
TRBJ2-1,TRBV2,once,16,NA,TGTGCCAGCATACCCCCCACAGGCCGCGCCGGGGTTGAGCAGTTCTTC,CASIPPTGRAGVEQFF
TRBJ2-3,TRBV5-1,NA,15,NA,TGCGCCAGCAGCCTTCCTTCGGGAGACTCAGATACGCAGTATTTT,CASSLPSGDSDTQYF
TRBJ1-3,TRBV7-9,NA,13,NA,TGTGCACGACAGAGAGACTCTGGAAACACCATATATTTT,CARQRDSGNTIYF
TRBJ2-5,TRBV5-5,NA,15,NA,TGTGCCAGCAGCTCTCTCTGGTGGGCGGGGGAGACCCAGTACTTC,CASSSLWWAGETQYF
TRBJ1-2,TRBV7-9,NA,15,NA,TGTGCCAGCACCCCTCCCGGGGTAATGAACTATGGCTACACCTTC,CASTPPGVMNYGYTF
TRBJ1-5,TRBV5-8,NA,13,NA,TGTGCCAGCGGCAGGGGTAGAGAGCAGCCCCAGCATTTT,CASGRGREQPQHF
TRBJ1-6,TRBV6-1,NA,14,TRBD1,TGTGCCAGCAGTGTCGACAGGGTCAGTTCACCCCTCCACTTT,CASSVDRVSSPLHF
TRBJ1-2,TRBV2,NA,14,NA,TGTGCCAGCAGTGAGAGGGGGGTTGTTAGTGGCTACACCTTC,CASSERGVVSGYTF
TRBJ2-2,TRBV6-6,NA,15,TRBD2,TGTGCCAGCAGTACACTAGCGGGTAGCATTAGGGAGCTGTTTTTT,CASSTLAGSIRELFF
TRBJ1-1,TRBV11-2,NA,16,NA,TGTGCCAGCAGCTCAGCAAGGGGACGGATGAACACTGAAGCTTTCTTT,CASSSARGRMNTEAFF
TRBJ2-1,TRBV7-8,NA,14,NA,TGTGCCAGCAGCCCCCTGGGCACACGAGATGAGCAGTTCTTC,CASSPLGTRDEQFF
TRBJ2-7,TRBV6-5,NA,13,NA,TGTGCCAGCAGTAAGGACCTCTCCTACGAGCAGTACTTC,CASSKDLSYEQYF
TRBJ2-1,TRBV28,few,16,TRBD1,TGTGCCAGCAGTCGTCGTCCGGGACAGGGTAGCAATGAGCAGTTCTTC,CASSRRPGQGSNEQFF
TRBJ2-1,TRBV12-5,NA,14,TRBD1,TGTGCTAGTGGCGGACAGGGTACACTTCTTGAGCAGTTCTTC,CASGGQGTLLEQFF
TRBJ2-2,TRBV19,NA,16,TRBD2,TGTGCCAGTAGGGCGGATGGCGGGAGGCCTGCCGGGGAGCTGTTTTTT,CASRADGGRPAGELFF
TRBJ2-5,TRBV4-2,once,16,TRBD1,TGTGCCAGCAGTCAGTGGTACAGGGGAAAGAAAGAGACCCAGTACTTC,CASSQWYRGKKETQYF
TRBJ2-1,TRBV28,NA,15,TRBD2,TGTGCCAGCAGTTTAGGTAGCGGGGGGTTCGATGAGCAGTTCTTC,CASSLGSGGFDEQFF
TRBJ2-3,TRBV18,NA,12,NA,TGTGCCAGCTCACCAGGTACAGATACGCAGTATTTT,CASSPGTDTQYF
TRBJ2-1,TRBV7-2,NA,15,TRBD2,TGTGCCAGCAGCTTGGGGGGGACCTACTACAATGAGCAGTTCTTC,CASSLGGTYYNEQFF
TRBJ1-2,TRBV28,NA,11,NA,TGTGCCAGCAGTGACGGGAGGGGCTACACCTTC,CASSDGRGYTF
TRBJ2-7,TRBV7-8,NA,12,NA,TGTGCCAGCAGCCTAGCCCTCTACGAGCAGTACTTC,CASSLALYEQYF
TRBJ2-1,TRBV7-8,NA,15,NA,TGTGCCAGCAGCTTGGGCAGGGGTGTCTACAATGAGCAGTTCTTC,CASSLGRGVYNEQFF
TRBJ1-4,TRBV9,NA,14,TRBD1,TGTGCCAGCAGCATGACAGGGGGTAATGAAAAACTGTTTTTT,CASSMTGGNEKLFF
TRBJ1-6,TRBV7-9,NA,16,TRBD1,TGTGCCAGCAGCTCCCGCGACAGGGGAGCGGATTCACCCCTCCACTTT,CASSSRDRGADSPLHF
TRBJ2-7,TRBV5-5,few,16,NA,TGTGCCAGCAGCTTAAGACGAGGTACGGGCGGGGACGAGCAGTACTTC,CASSLRRGTGGDEQYF
TRBJ2-7,TRBV6-6,NA,16,TRBD2,TGTGCCAGCAGTTACGGGCTAGCGGGAGGGTCCTACGAGCAGTACTTC,CASSYGLAGGSYEQYF
TRBJ2-3,TRBV7-3,NA,16,TRBD2,TGTGCCAGCAGCCCCGGGACTAGCGTAATCACAGATACGCAGTATTTT,CASSPGTSVITDTQYF
TRBJ1-4,TRBV6-1,NA,15,NA,TGTGCCATCAGTCCCATGTTAGCGGGTAATGAAAAACTGTTTTTT,CAISPMLAGNEKLFF
TRBJ2-5,TRBV5-1,NA,13,NA,TGCGCCAGCAGTCCGGGGCCCGGGGAGACCCAGTACTTC,CASSPGPGETQYF
TRBJ2-3,TRBV5-1,NA,16,NA,TGCGCCAGCAGCTTGGCCGGAGGGGGACGCACAGATACGCAGTATTTT,CASSLAGGGRTDTQYF
TRBJ1-6,TRBV5-1,NA,12,NA,TGCGCCAGCAGCTTGGAACACGGCGCCCTCCACTTT,CASSLEHGALHF
TRBJ1-1,TRBV5-4,NA,14,TRBD1,TGTGCCAGCAGCATACGGACAGGGAGTACTGAAGCTTTCTTT,CASSIRTGSTEAFF
TRBJ2-2,TRBV19,once,12,NA,TGTGCCAGTACCTATTACACCGGGGAGCTGTTTTTT,CASTYYTGELFF
TRBJ2-3,TRBV11-3,NA,15,NA,TGTGCCAGCAGCTTAGGGGGCCGGGTCACAGATACGCAGTATTTT,CASSLGGRVTDTQYF
TRBJ2-3,TRBV9,NA,14,NA,TGTGCCAGCAGCGTAGATTGGGGGACAGATACGCAGTATTTT,CASSVDWGTDTQYF
TRBJ1-5,TRBV7-2,NA,15,NA,TGTGCCAGCAGCTTAGTTTGGGGGGTGGATCAGCCCCAGCATTTT,CASSLVWGVDQPQHF
TRBJ1-1,TRBV5-1,NA,13,NA,TGCGCCAGCAGAGACTCGGGGGTCACTGAAGCTTTCTTT,CASRDSGVTEAFF
TRBJ2-3,TRBV11-2,NA,17,TRBD2,TGTGCCAGCAGCTTAAGGGGGGTAGCGGGGGTCACAGATACGCAGTATTTT,CASSLRGVAGVTDTQYF
TRBJ2-7,TRBV11-2,NA,15,TRBD2,TGTGCCAGCAGACCCTGGGGGGAGGGGAGGTTCGAGCAGTACTTC,CASRPWGEGRFEQYF
TRBJ1-3,TRBV4-1,NA,15,NA,TGTGCCAGCAGCCAGGGATGGAACTCTGGAAACACCATATATTTT,CASSQGWNSGNTIYF
TRBJ2-3,TRBV5-1,NA,13,NA,TGCGCCAGCAGCTTGGGCAGTGGGGATACGCAGTATTTT,CASSLGSGDTQYF
TRBJ2-7,TRBV21-1,NA,16,NA,TGTGCCAGCAGCAAAACGGGACAGGGGACTACTTACGAGCAGTACTTC,CASSKTGQGTTYEQYF
TRBJ2-6,TRBV19,NA,17,TRBD1,TGTGCCAGTGAACCCGGGACAGGGCATTCTGGGGCCAACGTCCTGACTTTC,CASEPGTGHSGANVLTF
TRBJ2-7,TRBV2,NA,12,NA,TGTGCCAGCAGTGGGAGGGTCTACGAGCAGTACTTC,CASSGRVYEQYF
TRBJ2-1,TRBV7-6,NA,13,NA,TGTGCCAGCAGCTTAACCTCCTACAATGAGCAGTTCTTC,CASSLTSYNEQFF
TRBJ2-5,TRBV5-6,NA,14,TRBD2,TGTGCCAGCAGCTCGCCCCAGCGGGGAGAGACCCAGTACTTC,CASSSPQRGETQYF
TRBJ2-2,TRBV4-2,NA,16,NA,TGTGCCAGCAGCCGGGCGGGCGTTACCTCTGCCGGGGAGCTGTTTTTT,CASSRAGVTSAGELFF
TRBJ2-3,TRBV5-4,NA,16,TRBD2,TGTGCCAGCAGCTTGGACCTAGCGGGAGAAACAGATACGCAGTATTTT,CASSLDLAGETDTQYF
TRBJ2-7,TRBV7-2,NA,16,TRBD1,TGTGCCAGCAGCTTAGAAGCCGGGACAGGGGGCAACGAGCAGTACTTC,CASSLEAGTGGNEQYF
TRBJ1-1,TRBV19,NA,14,NA,TGTGCCAGTAGTAGGGGTAGAATGAACACTGAAGCTTTCTTT,CASSRGRMNTEAFF